These 8 T cell receptor beta chains came from one sample sequenced in a study of cytomegalovirus exposure and HLA in healthy donors. PCR was performed using 60 Vbeta and 13 Jbeta primers. The protocol was immunoSEQ multiplex PCR, while the TCRdb copy is restricted to in-frame clones and leaves out a portion. The sample has about 170,000 clones; around 76% are singletons. Sequenced: PBMCs. All receptors derive from a female donor in good health and CMV-seronegative.

The V and J genes are TRBV6-5 and TRBJ1-1, with a weak D call TRBD1 (5 bases). Germline CDR1 MNHEY, CDR2 SVGAGI. Trimming shortened V by 2 bases and J by 5 bases, and 9 bases separated the two germline ends. There are 13 residues in the CDR3. CDR3 DNA: TGTGCCAGCAGTTACGGGACTAGGACTGAAGCTTTCTTT. Amino acid sequence: CASSYGTRTEAFF.

This clone occurred a few times. The chain has TRBV6-5 and TRBJ2-5, with TRBD2 as a possible D gene (6 bases). Germline CDR1 MNHEY, CDR2 SVGAGI. V lost 5 bases, J lost 2 bases, and 12 bases lay in between. The CDR3 contains 14 residues. The CDR3 loop reads CASSTWGVQETQYF. CDR3 nucleotide sequence: TGTGCCAGCAGTACGTGGGGGGTTCAAGAGACCCAGTACTTC.

This clone was observed a single time. V and J are TRBV2 and TRBJ1-2, with D maybe TRBD1 (5 bases). Looked up from germline, CDR1 is SNHLY and CDR2 is FYNNEI. Trimming cost V 4 bases and J 4 bases, with 13 bases left between them. The CDR3 runs to 14 residues. The chain's CDR3 is CASSGKGPRYGYTF. DNA for the CDR3: TGTGCCAGCAGTGGTAAGGGGCCGCGCTATGGCTACACCTTC.

The V gene is TRBV5-1, the J gene TRBJ1-1, with D perhaps TRBD1 (6 bases). The CDR3 length is 15 residues. CDR1 and CDR2 from the germline V gene are SGHRS and YFSETQ. The germline V and J ends were trimmed by 2 bases and 0 bases, with 11 bases remaining between them. The CDR3 DNA sequence: TGCGCCAGCAGCTTAGGGGGTTCTATGAACACTGAAGCTTTCTTT. Translation: CASSLGGSMNTEAFF.

The chain joins TRBV5-1 to TRBJ2-2, with D unclear. Germline V gene data show CDR1 as SGHRS and CDR2 as YFSETQ. Trimming pared 0 bases from V and 7 bases from J, leaving 16 bases between. This CDR3 has 16 amino acids. DNA of the CDR3: TGCGCCAGCAGCTTGGTAGATTTTGCTTCCGGCGGGGAGCTGTTTTTT. Translating it yields CASSLVDFASGGELFF. Drawing the rest from reference TRBV5-1 and TRBJ2-2, the complete variable domain is KAGVTQTPRYLIKTRGQQVTLSCSPISGHRSVSWYQQTPGQGLQFLFEYFSETQRNKGNFPGRFSGRQFSNSRSEMNVSTLELGDSALYLCASSLVDFASGGELFFGEGSRLTVL.

This clone was picked up a small number of times. The chain combines TRBV7-9 with TRBJ2-7, with TRBD2 matching 10 bases. V lost 1 base, J lost 5 bases, and 5 bases stayed unmatched. Germline V gene sequence: CDR1 SEHNR, CDR2 FQNEAQ (reference sequence). The CDR3 consists of 15 residues. CDR3 residues: CASSLVASGSHEQYF. The CDR3, as DNA: TGTGCCAGCAGCTTAGTGGCTAGCGGGAGTCACGAGCAGTACTTC.

This clone was counted only a few times. V gene TRBV6-8 combines with J gene TRBJ2-2; tentatively, D is TRBD2 (5 bases). V lost 3 bases and J lost 6, with 20 bases in between. The CDR3 spans 17 residues. The V gene's germline CDR1 is MNHGY and CDR2 SAAAGT. In nucleotides, the CDR3 is TGTGCCAGCAGTTATTATCGCCTAGCCGAATTTCCCGGGGAGCTGTTTTTT. Encoded protein: CASSYYRLAEFPGELFF.

The chain uses TRBV10-3 and TRBJ2-5, with a possible D match to TRBD1 (6 bases). CDR3 length equals 14 residues. Germline V gene sequence: CDR1 ENHRY, CDR2 SYGVKD. Deletions cut 8 bases from V and 3 bases from J, with 16 bases between. The DNA of the CDR3 is TGTGCCATCGCCCAGACAGGTTCGAAAGAGACCCAGTACTTC. Its protein product is CAIAQTGSKETQYF.